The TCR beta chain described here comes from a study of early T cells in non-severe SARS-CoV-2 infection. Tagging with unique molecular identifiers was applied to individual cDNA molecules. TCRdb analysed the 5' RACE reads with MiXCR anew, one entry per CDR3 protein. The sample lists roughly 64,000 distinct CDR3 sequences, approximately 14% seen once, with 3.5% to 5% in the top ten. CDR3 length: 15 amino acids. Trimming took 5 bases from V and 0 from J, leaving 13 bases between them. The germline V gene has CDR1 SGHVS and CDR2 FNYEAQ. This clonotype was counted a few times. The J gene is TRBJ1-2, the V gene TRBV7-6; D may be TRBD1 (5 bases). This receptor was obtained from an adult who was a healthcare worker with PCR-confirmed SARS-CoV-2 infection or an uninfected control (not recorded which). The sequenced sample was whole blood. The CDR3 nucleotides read TGTGCCAGCAGCCCCGCGGGGGGATCTAACTATGGCTACACCTTC. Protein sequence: CASSPAGGSNYGYTF.